The 25 T cell receptor beta chains given below trace back to one sample, sequenced in a study of cytomegalovirus exposure and HLA in healthy donors. The study ran its PCR with 60 Vbeta and 13 Jbeta primers. Using immunoSEQ multiplex PCR, the repertoire was profiled, and TCRdb retains in-frame clones only, with some absent. Among around 95,000 clones listed, roughly 80% were seen once. Source material: PBMCs. Every receptor here comes from a young man in good health and CMV-seropositive.

This clone turned up a few times. One end of the junction does not line up with germline, which may come from a read error. The chain is built from TRBV6-1 and TRBJ2-7; TRBD1 might be the D (5 bases). The CDR3 runs to 14 residues. Germline CDR1 and CDR2: MNHNS and SASEGT. This chain's CDR3 is CASSEAPGATPPHF. CDR3 coding DNA: TGTGCCAGCAGTGAAGCGCCTGGGGCAACCCCGCCGCACTTC.

The chain links TRBV4-1 to TRBJ1-3; 7 bases match TRBD1. CDR1 is MGHRA and CDR2 is YSYEKL in the germline V gene. V was clipped by 4 bases and J by 0 bases; unmatched bases: 6. The CDR3 is made up of 16 amino acids. CDR3 sequence reads: CASSLKGQNSGNTIYF. The CDR3 DNA reads as TGCGCCAGCAGCCTAAAGGGACAGAACTCTGGAAACACCATATATTTT.

The genes are TRBV11-2 and TRBJ2-5, with 9 bases identical to TRBD2. Per germline, CDR1 SGHAT and CDR2 FQNNGV. The V gene end was trimmed by 4 bases and the J gene end by 5 bases; junction bases not matched to a gene: 11. This CDR3 has 16 amino acids. CDR3 amino acids: CASSSFEAGGRETQYF. The CDR3 DNA reads as TGTGCCAGCAGCTCATTCGAAGCGGGAGGTCGGGAGACCCAGTACTTC.

The V and J genes are TRBV10-3 and TRBJ2-2, with 7 positions matching TRBD2. CDR1 ENHRY and CDR2 SYGVKD come from the germline V gene. The V gene end was trimmed by 0 bases and the J gene end by 2 bases; junction bases not matched to a gene: 3. The CDR3 runs 16 residues. The CDR3: CAISESSGINTGELFF. The DNA for the CDR3 is TGTGCCATCAGTGAGTCAAGCGGGATAAACACCGGGGAGCTGTTTTTT.

This clone came up once. This sequence joins TRBV29-1 and TRBJ2-7; 8 nucleotides agree with TRBD1. Germline V CDR1 and CDR2: SQVTM, ANQGSEA. CDR3 length: 15 amino acids. The V gene end was trimmed by 4 bases and the J gene end by 2 bases; junction bases not matched to a gene: 10. For the CDR3, the DNA is TGCAGCGTTGTAGGCGTACAGGGGGGAACCTACGAGCAGTACTTC. This translates into CSVVGVQGGTYEQYF.

The V and J genes are TRBV28 and TRBJ2-7; 13 bases match TRBD2. The junction had 3 bases not matched to a gene; V was cut back by 5 bases and J by 2 bases. This CDR3 region has 15 residues. CDR1 and CDR2 (germline): MDHEN, SYDVKM. CDR3 region: CASSTSGGGAYEQYF. The CDR3 nucleotides are TGTGCCAGCAGTACTAGCGGGGGGGGAGCCTACGAGCAGTACTTC.

This clone came up many times. V and J are TRBV2 and TRBJ2-5; D is ambiguous. The V end was cut by 5 bases, the J end by 2 bases, with 3 bases between. Germline V gives CDR1 SNHLY, CDR2 FYNNEI. This CDR3 spans 11 amino acids. In nucleotides, the CDR3 is TGTGCCAGCAGTTCACAAGAGACCCAGTACTTC. Protein: CASSSQETQYF.

The V gene is TRBV6-1, the J gene TRBJ2-2; TRBD1 matches at 9 bases. J gave up 6 bases and V 0 bases, and 8 bases lay outside the gene matches. CDR1 is MNHNS and CDR2 is SASEGT in the germline V gene. The CDR3 is made up of 17 amino acids. CDR3 region: CASSEAYGTGKSGELFF. The CDR3 DNA reads as TGTGCCAGCAGTGAAGCGTACGGGACAGGGAAGTCCGGGGAGCTGTTTTTT.

This chain joins TRBV20-1 and TRBJ2-5, with D unclear. V was trimmed by 1 base and J by 5 bases, leaving 5 bases between them. The CDR3 loop spans 11 amino acids. Germline V gives CDR1 DFQATT, CDR2 SNEGSKA (reference sequence). CDR3 coding DNA: TGCAGTGCTAGAGCCCGGGAGACCCAGTACTTC. Its translation: CSARARETQYF.

The chain employs TRBV7-2 and TRBJ1-1, with a tentative D call TRBD1 (6 bases). Looked up from germline, CDR1 is SGHTA and CDR2 is FQGNSA. Trimming shortened V by 3 bases and J by 9 bases, and 8 bases separated the two germline ends. The CDR3 has 11 residues. CDR3 loop: CASSFGQQAFF. The CDR3 DNA follows: TGTGCCAGCAGCTTTGGACAGCAAGCTTTCTTT.

The chain carries TRBV28 and TRBJ2-2, with D possibly being TRBD1 (6 bases). CDR1 MDHEN and CDR2 SYDVKM come from the germline V gene. V was shortened by 8 bases and J by 5 bases, with 15 bases between the two germline ends. The length of the CDR3 is 14 residues. DNA for the CDR3: TGTGCCAGCCTTTGGGGGCCCGGGACCGGGGAGCTGTTTTTT. Amino acids: CASLWGPGTGELFF.

The J gene is TRBJ1-6, the V gene TRBV5-8, with D possibly matching TRBD1 (6 bases). Trimming took 1 base from V and 16 from J, leaving 6 bases between them. The CDR3 is made up of 10 amino acids. The V gene's germline CDR1 is SGHTS and CDR2 YDEGEE. CDR3 DNA sequence: TGTGCCAGCAGCTTGACAGGGCTCCACTTT. It translates to CASSLTGLHF.

The genes are TRBV5-6 and TRBJ2-7; 15 bases are a match to TRBD2. V was pared by 4 bases and J by 4 bases, with 9 bases of the junction left unmatched. The CDR3 has 17 amino acids. Germline V gene sequence: CDR1 SGHDT, CDR2 YYEEEE. CDR3 DNA sequence: TGTGCCAGCAGCGGACTAGCGGGAGGGATTGGGGATTACGAGCAGTACTTC. It specifies CASSGLAGGIGDYEQYF.

The V and J genes are TRBV7-9 and TRBJ2-1; perhaps TRBD1 as D (5 bases). Germline assignment: CDR1 SEHNR and CDR2 FQNEAQ (reference sequence). Trimming pared 5 bases from V and 7 bases from J, leaving 18 bases between. CDR3 length: 15 amino acids. The CDR3 sequence is CASSPIDSDKNEQFF. The DNA for the CDR3 is TGTGCCAGCAGCCCAATAGACAGCGACAAGAATGAGCAGTTCTTC.

The chain has TRBV5-1 and TRBJ2-5; TRBD2 matches 10 bases. The CDR3 extends over 14 amino acids. CDR1 is SGHRS, CDR2 YFSETQ, per germline. Trimming took 2 bases from V and 3 from J; bases not matched to a gene: 1. The CDR3 nucleotides read TGCGCCAGCAGCTTAGCGGGGGGGGAAGAGACCCAGTACTTC. It encodes CASSLAGGEETQYF.

J is TRBJ2-5 and V is TRBV5-1; possible D gene TRBD1, 6 bases. V was cut by 2 bases and J by 4 bases, with 9 bases left in between. Germline V CDR1 and CDR2: SGHRS, YFSETQ. The CDR3 contains 13 residues. In nucleotides, the CDR3 is TGCGCCAGCAGCTTATGGGACATAGAGACCCAGTACTTC. This sequence encodes CASSLWDIETQYF.

The genes are TRBV15 and TRBJ2-3, with TRBD2 matching over 9 bases. CDR1 is LNHNV and CDR2 is YYDKDF in the germline V gene (reference sequence). This CDR3 is 20 amino acids long. V lost 1 base to trimming and J lost 0 bases; unmatched junction nucleotides: 14. This CDR3 is CATSRGGSGSRGLSTDTQYF. Written as DNA, the CDR3 is TGTGCCACCAGCAGAGGAGGTAGCGGGAGCAGGGGCTTGAGCACAGATACGCAGTATTTT.

The chain has TRBV9 and TRBJ2-1; 9 nucleotides line up with TRBD1. Per germline, CDR1 SGDLS and CDR2 YYNGEE. Germline trimming cut 0 bases from V and 6 bases from J; bases unmatched to any gene: 10. This CDR3 region has 17 residues. CDR3 sequence (DNA): TGTGCCAGCAGCGTAGGCCACACGGGACAGGGAGGCAATGAGCAGTTCTTC. Encoded protein: CASSVGHTGQGGNEQFF.

The chain couples TRBV28 to TRBJ1-4; D not certain. V lost 4 bases, J lost 8 bases, and 20 bases lay in between. CDR1 MDHEN and CDR2 SYDVKM come from the germline V gene. This CDR3 has 16 amino acids. CDR3 coding DNA: TGTGCCAGCAGTTACAGTCCGTCTCGCACTAGAGAAAAACTGTTTTTT. Translating gives CASSYSPSRTREKLFF.

For this clone: Other DNA sequences from this sample encode an identical CDR3 as well. This chain joins TRBV11-2 and TRBJ2-7, with a tentative D call TRBD2 (5 bases). Germline values: CDR1 SGHAT, CDR2 FQNNGV. The CDR3 spans 17 residues. Trimming took off 6 bases at V and 0 bases at J, with 21 bases between the two ends. Here the CDR3 DNA reads TGTGCCAGCAGTTCCCGTCCGGGGTCGAGGAGCTCCTACGAGCAGTACTTC. This translates into CASSSRPGSRSSYEQYF.

The rearrangement joins TRBV2 to TRBJ2-3; TRBD2 aligns across 7 bases. The ends lost 2 bases at V and 0 bases at J; junction bases unmatched: 5. The CDR3 extends over 16 amino acids. Germline loops: CDR1 SNHLY, CDR2 FYNNEI. The CDR3 loop reads CASSERRGSSTDTQYF. CDR3 nucleotide sequence: TGTGCCAGCAGTGAACGGCGCGGGAGTAGCACAGATACGCAGTATTTT.

The chain is built from TRBV18 and TRBJ2-3; D remains unclear. CDR3 length equals 13 residues. Trimming shortened V by 2 bases and J by 1 base, and 4 bases separated the two germline ends. The germline V gene has CDR1 KGHSH and CDR2 LQKENI. DNA for the CDR3: TGTGCCAGCTCACCAGGAGGCACAGATACGCAGTATTTT. Translation: CASSPGGTDTQYF. Drawing the rest from reference TRBV18 and TRBJ2-3, the complete variable domain is NAGVMQNPRHLVRRRGQEARLRCSPMKGHSHVYWYRQLPEEGLKFMVYLQKENIIDESGMPKERFSAEFPKEGPSILRIQQVVRGDSAAYFCASSPGGTDTQYFGPGTRLTVL.

The V gene is TRBV7-6, the J gene TRBJ2-7, with D possibly being TRBD2 (5 bases). CDR1 and CDR2 (germline): SGHVS, FNYEAQ. Trimming took off 5 bases at V and 6 bases at J, with 14 bases between the two ends. The CDR3 is made up of 13 amino acids. For the CDR3, the DNA is TGTGCCAGCAGCCACTCCGGGAACCCCGAGCAGTACTTC. It encodes CASSHSGNPEQYF. Full variable domain (remainder filled in from reference TRBV7-6 and TRBJ2-7): GAGVSQSPRYKVTKRGQDVALRCDPISGHVSLYWYRQALGQGPEFLTYFNYEAQQDKSGLPNDRFSAERPEGSISTLTIQRTEQRDSAMYRCASSHSGNPEQYFGPGTRLTVT.

This chain uses TRBV6-5 with TRBJ1-1; TRBD1 aligns across 7 bases. The CDR3 extends over 16 amino acids. The V gene's germline CDR1 is MNHEY and CDR2 SVGAGI. J was trimmed by 6 bases and V by 4 bases; bases with no gene match: 14. The CDR3 region has the DNA TGTGCCAGCAGTTCTCTCCTGTCCCTAGGGGGCCCTGAAGCTTTCTTT. Translating it yields CASSSLLSLGGPEAFF.

The chain couples TRBV5-1 to TRBJ1-3; possibly TRBD1 for D (5 bases). The CDR3 sequence is 14 residues long. CDR1 is SGHRS and CDR2 is YFSETQ in the germline V gene. V lost 5 bases and J lost 9, with 18 bases in between. DNA for the CDR3: TGCGCCAGCAGTCGGGGCGGGGGAGAAAGCACCATATATTTT. Its protein product is CASSRGGGESTIYF.